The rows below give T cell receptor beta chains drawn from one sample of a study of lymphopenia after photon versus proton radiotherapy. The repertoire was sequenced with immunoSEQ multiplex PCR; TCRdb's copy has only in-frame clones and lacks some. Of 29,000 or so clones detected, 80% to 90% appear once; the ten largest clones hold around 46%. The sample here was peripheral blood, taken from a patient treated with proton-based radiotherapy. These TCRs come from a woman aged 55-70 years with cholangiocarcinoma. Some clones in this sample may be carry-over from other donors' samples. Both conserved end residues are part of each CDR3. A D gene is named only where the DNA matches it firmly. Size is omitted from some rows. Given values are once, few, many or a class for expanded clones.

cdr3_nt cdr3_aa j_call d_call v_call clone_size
TGTGCCACCAGCAATCGGTTAAGCAGGGCCTATGGCTACACCTTC CATSNRLSRAYGYTF TRBJ1-2 - TRBV15 -
TGTGCCAGCAGCTCCGTCAGGGGCACAGATACGCAGTATTTT CASSSVRGTDTQYF TRBJ2-3 - TRBV7-9 -
TGCAGCGTGGGGTGGCCCGGGGAGACCCAGTACTTC CSVGWPGETQYF TRBJ2-5 - TRBV29-1 -
TGTGCCAGCAGTGAAATCGGCCCCTGGGCCAAGACCCAGTACTTC CASSEIGPWAKTQYF TRBJ2-5 - TRBV6-1 -
TGCAGCGTTGGCTTGGGGGGCACAGATACGCAGTATTTT CSVGLGGTDTQYF TRBJ2-3 - TRBV29-1 -
TGTGCCAGCTCACTCGATATTGCCGAGCAGTACTTC CASSLDIAEQYF TRBJ2-7 - TRBV18 -
TGTGCCAGCAGCTTAGCGCCGGGGGAAGGCTACACCTTC CASSLAPGEGYTF TRBJ1-2 - TRBV7-2 once
TGTGCCAGCAGTTTGTCGGGCACTGAAGCTTTCTTT CASSLSGTEAFF TRBJ1-1 - TRBV27 -
TGTGCCAGCAGTTTAGGAGGACAGCCCTATGGCTACACCTTC CASSLGGQPYGYTF TRBJ1-2 - TRBV27 -
TGTGCCAGCAGTCCCGGCGGGTACCGTGGAAACACCATATATTTT CASSPGGYRGNTIYF TRBJ1-3 - TRBV6-5 -
TGTGCCAGCAGTTACTCGTCTAGGGGGTTCACAGATACGCAGTATTTT CASSYSSRGFTDTQYF TRBJ2-3 - TRBV6-5 -
TGTGCCAGCAAGAAGGACAGAAGCTCCTACGAGCAGTACTTC CASKKDRSSYEQYF TRBJ2-7 - TRBV6-4 -
TGTGCCAGCAGCTTCCAGACTAGCGCCCAAGAGACCCAGTACTTC CASSFQTSAQETQYF TRBJ2-5 TRBD2 TRBV9 -